Listed here are 27 T cell receptor beta chains from one sample, sequenced in a study of sequential checkpoint blockade in melanoma. Libraries were prepared by immunoSEQ multiplex PCR; TCRdb keeps only in-frame clonotypes and omits some of them. Among under 20,000 clones listed, roughly 80% were seen once. Described treatment: randomized to nivolumab then ipilimumab (arm A) or the reverse (arm B). The sample here was CD8+ T cells sorted from blood (inferred from file names), taken from a patient given nivolumab and ipilimumab in sequence. The origin of the receptors is a human donor with melanoma.

The chain has TRBV30 and TRBJ2-7; 10 nucleotides agree with TRBD2. CDR3 size: 13 residues. Germline assignment: CDR1 GTSNPN and CDR2 SVGIG (reference sequence). V shed 2 bases, J shed 3 bases, and the junction held 1 base outside the gene matches. The CDR3 bases are TGTGCCTGGAGTCGGACTAGCGGCTACGAGCAGTACTTC. Translation: CAWSRTSGYEQYF.

This clone has a handful of counts. This chain joins TRBV6-5 and TRBJ2-1; D perhaps matches TRBD2 (6 bases). Germline-derived CDR1 and CDR2 are MNHEY and SVGAGI. The CDR3 consists of 14 residues. Trimming stripped 4 bases from V and 6 bases from J, with 13 bases between. The DNA of the CDR3 is TGTGCCAGCAGTTCATGGACTATCGGCAATGAGCAGTTCTTC. Amino acids: CASSSWTIGNEQFF.

This clone showed up just once. The chain has TRBV9 and TRBJ2-1; 8 bases agree with TRBD2. V trimming: 0 bases; J trimming: 6 bases; junction bases outside the gene matches: 11. Germline CDR1 is SGDLS and CDR2 is YYNGEE. The CDR3 sequence is 17 residues long. This CDR3 reads CASSVVVGLAGSNEQFF. The DNA of the CDR3 is TGTGCCAGCAGCGTAGTAGTAGGACTAGCCGGAAGCAATGAGCAGTTCTTC.

The chain combines TRBV10-1 with TRBJ1-3; 9 nucleotides align to TRBD1. The CDR3 spans 17 residues. The V segment lost 6 bases and the J segment 2 bases; nucleotides outside the gene matches: 11. Germline CDR1 and CDR2: WNHNN and SYGVQD (reference sequence). CDR3 protein: CASRKMPGQGTGNTIYF. The CDR3 region has the DNA TGCGCCAGCAGAAAAATGCCGGGACAGGGTACTGGAAACACCATATATTTT.

This clone was seen once. Written as DNA, the CDR3 is TGTGCCAGCAGTGTCGGACAGGGATTATATTATGGCTACACCTTC. Protein product: CASSVGQGLYYGYTF. V is TRBV27 and J is TRBJ1-2; 8 bases are shared with TRBD1. CDR1 and CDR2 from the germline V gene are MNHEY and SMNVEV (reference sequence). The trim removed 5 bases at V and 5 bases at J, leaving 10 bases unmatched. The length of the CDR3 is 15 residues.

This clone was detected only a few times. The chain combines TRBV6-1 with TRBJ2-3, with TRBD1 matching over 9 bases. With V trimmed by 6 bases and J by 6 bases, 10 bases remained unmatched. The CDR3 consists of 15 residues. CDR1 and CDR2 (germline): MNHNS, SASEGT. Here the CDR3 reads CASRGQGMTRDTQYF. The CDR3 nucleotides read TGTGCCAGCAGGGGACAGGGAATGACGAGGGATACGCAGTATTTT.

This clone was seen more than once but under ten times. This chain links TRBV28 with TRBJ2-7; D is uncertain. Germline CDR1 reads MDHEN; CDR2 reads SYDVKM. V lost 1 base, J lost 6 bases, and 7 bases lay in between. This CDR3 spans 12 amino acids. DNA of the CDR3: TGTGCCAGCAGTTTATACAGTGGCGAGCAGTACTTC. Its translation: CASSLYSGEQYF. Full variable domain (rest looked up from reference TRBV28 and TRBJ2-7): DVKVTQSSRYLVKRTGEKVFLECVQDMDHENMFWYRQDPGLGLRLIYFSYDVKMKEKGDIPEGYSVSREKKERFSLILESASTNQTSMYLCASSLYSGEQYFGPGTRLTVT.

This chain uses TRBV15 with TRBJ2-2; maybe TRBD2 (6 bases). The length of the CDR3 is 17 residues. From germline, CDR1 is LNHNV and CDR2 YYDKDF (reference sequence). V dropped 0 bases and J dropped 0 bases, with 11 bases sitting between them. CDR3 sequence reads: CATSRDRRGANTGELFF. The DNA of the CDR3 is TGTGCCACCAGCAGAGATAGGCGGGGCGCGAACACCGGGGAGCTGTTTTTT.

This clone occurred a few times. The chain combines TRBV19 with TRBJ2-7; 13 nucleotides agree with TRBD2. The germline gives CDR1 LNHDA, CDR2 SQIVND (reference sequence). Unmatched junction bases numbered 2, after V lost 4 bases and J lost 2 bases. This CDR3 spans 15 amino acids. For the CDR3, the DNA is TGTGCCAGTAGTAGGGGACTAGCGGGGACCTACGAGCAGTACTTC. Translated: CASSRGLAGTYEQYF.

This clone showed up just a few times. The genes are TRBV13 and TRBJ2-7; 7 positions agree with TRBD1. CDR1 and CDR2 (germline): PRHDT, FYEKMQ (reference sequence). Trimming removed 3 bases from V and 4 bases from J; junction bases left unmatched: 6. This CDR3 region has 14 residues. The CDR3 protein is CASSLTGQSYEQYF. The CDR3 DNA sequence: TGTGCCAGCAGCTTGACAGGGCAGTCTTACGAGCAGTACTTC.

The count of this clone is one. The rearrangement uses TRBV18 and TRBJ1-4; D is ambiguous. V was shortened by 6 bases and J by 7 bases, with 6 bases between the two germline ends. This CDR3 has 11 amino acids. Germline V gives CDR1 KGHSH, CDR2 LQKENI. This CDR3 reads CASSPGEKLFF. The DNA for the CDR3 is TGTGCCAGCTCGCCGGGTGAAAAACTGTTTTTT.

The V and J genes are TRBV7-9 and TRBJ2-5; TRBD2 matches 7 bases. Germline CDR1 reads SEHNR; CDR2 reads FQNEAQ (reference sequence). The CDR3 extends over 15 amino acids. V was clipped by 5 bases and J by 2 bases; unmatched bases: 8. The CDR3 here is CASSTSGNTQETQYF. Here the CDR3 DNA reads TGTGCCAGCAGCACCAGCGGGAACACTCAAGAGACCCAGTACTTC. The complete variable domain, with remaining parts taken from reference TRBV7-9 and TRBJ2-5, reads DTGVSQNPRHKITKRGQNVTFRCDPISEHNRLYWYRQTLGQGPEFLTYFQNEAQLEKSRLLSDRFSAERPKGSFSTLEIQRTEQGDSAMYLCASSTSGNTQETQYFGPGTRLLVL.

The chain carries TRBV5-8 and TRBJ1-1; D possibly corresponds to TRBD1 (6 bases). Deletions cut 2 bases from V and 4 bases from J, with 18 bases between. CDR1 and CDR2 from the germline V gene are SGHTS and YDEGEE. The CDR3 consists of 16 residues. CDR3 region: CASSFRTGWDSTEAFF. CDR3 in DNA: TGTGCCAGCAGCTTCCGAACAGGGTGGGATTCCACTGAAGCTTTCTTT.

The gene calls are TRBV7-9 and TRBJ2-7; maybe TRBD1 (5 bases). Germline CDR1 reads SEHNR; CDR2 reads FQNEAQ (reference sequence). V lost 4 bases, J lost 6 bases, and 13 bases lay in between. CDR3 length equals 13 residues. CDR3 amino acids: CASSSSGQREQYF. Written as DNA, the CDR3 is TGTGCCAGCAGCTCCTCTGGACAACGCGAGCAGTACTTC. The variable domain in full, with the rest retrieved from reference TRBV7-9 and TRBJ2-7, is DTGVSQNPRHKITKRGQNVTFRCDPISEHNRLYWYRQTLGQGPEFLTYFQNEAQLEKSRLLSDRFSAERPKGSFSTLEIQRTEQGDSAMYLCASSSSGQREQYFGPGTRLTVT.

The chain couples TRBV6-6 to TRBJ2-5; 9 nucleotides line up with TRBD1. The CDR3 extends over 15 amino acids. V shed 0 bases and J 5 bases; nucleotides not matched to a gene: 4. The germline V gene encodes CDR1 MNHNY and CDR2 SVGAGI (reference sequence). CDR3 DNA sequence: TGTGCCAGCAGTTACTCCGGGACAGGGTCGGAGACCCAGTACTTC. The encoded protein is CASSYSGTGSETQYF.

V is TRBV9 and J is TRBJ2-1, with 11 bases matching TRBD2. Germline CDR1 reads SGDLS; CDR2 reads YYNGEE. This CDR3 has 15 amino acids. Unmatched junction bases numbered 4, after V lost 1 base and J lost 7 bases. The DNA for the CDR3 is TGTGCCAGCAGCGTATTCCCTAGCGGGAGGAATGAGCAGTTCTTC. It encodes CASSVFPSGRNEQFF.

The rearrangement uses TRBV7-6 and TRBJ2-3; TRBD1 aligns across 11 bases. Germline CDR1 and CDR2: SGHVS and FNYEAQ. The length of the CDR3 is 17 residues. V lost 5 bases, J lost 5 bases, and 12 bases stayed unmatched. The CDR3 region has the DNA TGTGCCAGCAGCCTGGAAACGGACAGGGGGCAGAGAGATACGCAGTATTTT. It translates to CASSLETDRGQRDTQYF.

The chain employs TRBV21-1 and TRBJ2-2; the table's TRBD1 call for D was not verified on the DNA. TRBV21-1 is flagged as a pseudogene. The CDR3 is 17 residues long. CDR3 nucleotides: TGTGCCAGCAGCAAATTTGCCATCGACAGGGTGGTCGGGGAGCTGTTTTTT. It specifies CASSKFAIDRVVGELFF.

The J gene is TRBJ1-1, the V gene TRBV27, with D possibly being TRBD1 (6 bases). Germline V CDR1 and CDR2: MNHEY, SMNVEV (reference sequence). This CDR3 has 15 residues. V lost 5 bases, J lost 2 bases, and 15 bases lay in between. CDR3: CASSPNRVTNTEAFF. The CDR3 DNA sequence: TGTGCCAGCAGTCCCAACAGGGTCACCAACACTGAAGCTTTCTTT.

This chain connects TRBV27 to TRBJ2-1; D is undetermined. Trimming cost V 1 base and J 5 bases, with 6 bases left between them. CDR3 length equals 13 residues. Germline loops: CDR1 MNHEY, CDR2 SMNVEV (reference sequence). CDR3 sequence: CASSLFVDNEQFF. The CDR3 bases are TGTGCCAGCAGTTTATTCGTCGACAATGAGCAGTTCTTC.

The sample holds one count of this clone. This chain connects TRBV27 to TRBJ2-7; D is undetermined. The V end lost 5 bases, the J end lost 3 bases, and 14 bases lay between the germline ends. The CDR3 has 14 residues. Germline CDR1 is MNHEY and CDR2 is SMNVEV (reference sequence). The CDR3 DNA reads as TGTGCCAGCAGTCCCACTGAGGCGATCTACGAGCAGTACTTC. It is translated as CASSPTEAIYEQYF.

The rearrangement joins TRBV10-2 to TRBJ2-1, with TRBD2 matching over 9 bases. The CDR3 totals 14 residues. V trimming: 3 bases; J trimming: 6 bases; junction bases outside the gene matches: 3. The germline CDR1 and CDR2 sequences are WSHSY and SAAADI. CDR3 coding DNA: TGCGCCAGCAGTGATCGAGCGGGAGGCAATGAGCAGTTCTTC. Protein: CASSDRAGGNEQFF.

The rearrangement joins TRBV20-1 to TRBJ2-5; D is ambiguous. The J call is uncertain, as TRBJ2-7 better fits the DNA end. Germline CDR1 is DFQATT and CDR2 is SNEGSKA (reference sequence). The CDR3 is 10 amino acids. The CDR3 sequence is CSAAESEQYF. DNA of the CDR3: TGCAGTGCCGCAGAAAGCGAGCAGTACTTC.

There are a few counts of this clone. The chain is built from TRBV11-2 and TRBJ2-1; 7 bases fit TRBD2. The germline V gene has CDR1 SGHAT and CDR2 FQNNGV. The CDR3 runs to 14 residues. Trimming cost V 2 bases and J 2 bases; bases outside gene matches: 0. The CDR3 DNA sequence: TGTGCCAGCAGCTTAAGCGGGACCTACAATGAGCAGTTCTTC. Its translation: CASSLSGTYNEQFF.

The chain is built from TRBV4-2 and TRBJ2-3, with TRBD2 identical over 12 bases. With 1 base clipped from V and 1 base from J, the junction kept 6 bases outside the gene matches. Germline-derived CDR1 and CDR2 are LGHNA and YNFKEQ. There are 18 residues in the CDR3. Here the CDR3 DNA reads TGTGCCAGCAGCCAAGGGCTAGCGGGGGGGCGGGGCACAGATACGCAGTATTTT. This encodes CASSQGLAGGRGTDTQYF.

V gene TRBV19 combines with J gene TRBJ1-1; weak D call: TRBD1 (5 bases). The CDR3 is 14 residues long. Deletions cut 2 bases from V and 4 bases from J, with 11 bases between. Germline V gives CDR1 LNHDA, CDR2 SQIVND (reference sequence). The CDR3 coding sequence is TGTGCCAGTAGTATATGGGGGGGTTGCACTGAAGCTTTCTTT. It specifies CASSIWGGCTEAFF. Full variable domain (remainder filled in from reference TRBV19 and TRBJ1-1): DGGITQSPKYLFRKEGQNVTLSCEQNLNHDAMYWYRQDPGQGLRLIYYSQIVNDFQKGDIAEGYSVSREKKESFPLTVTSAQKNPTAFYLCASSIWGGCTEAFFGQGTRLTVV.

This chain links TRBV4-1 with TRBJ2-2, with D maybe TRBD2 (5 bases). This CDR3 spans 13 amino acids. The germline V gene encodes CDR1 MGHRA and CDR2 YSYEKL. Trimming stripped 1 base from V and 8 bases from J, with 8 bases between. The CDR3 here is CASSQGGLGELFF. The CDR3 DNA sequence: TGCGCCAGCAGCCAAGGAGGGTTGGGGGAGCTGTTTTTT.